These 30 T cell receptor beta chains originate from one sample sequenced in a study of blood T cell repertoires in COVID-19. The repertoire was sequenced with immunoSEQ multiplex PCR; TCRdb's copy has only in-frame clones and lacks some. The sample contains around 92,000 clones, 85% to 90% of which appear only once. Material for sequencing was peripheral blood. The receptors come from a woman between 55 and 75 years old in a cohort sampled during active or convalescent COVID-19.

The V gene is TRBV7-9, the J gene TRBJ1-2; no definite D call. Germline V gene data show CDR1 as SEHNR and CDR2 as FQNEAQ (reference sequence). The CDR3 is made up of 15 amino acids. Trimming took off 4 bases at V and 6 bases at J, with 18 bases between the two ends. CDR3 residues: CASSSRVSLEDGYTF. The CDR3 nucleotides read TGTGCCAGCAGCTCGAGGGTCTCACTCGAGGATGGCTACACCTTC. The whole variable domain, remainder taken from reference TRBV7-9 and TRBJ1-2, is DTGVSQNPRHKITKRGQNVTFRCDPISEHNRLYWYRQTLGQGPEFLTYFQNEAQLEKSRLLSDRFSAERPKGSFSTLEIQRTEQGDSAMYLCASSSRVSLEDGYTFGSGTRLTVV.

Only one count was recorded for this clone. The chain has TRBV19 and TRBJ1-2; TRBD1 matches 12 bases. V dropped 6 bases and J dropped 4; count of bases not matched to a gene: 6. CDR1 LNHDA and CDR2 SQIVND come from the germline V gene (reference sequence). The CDR3 sequence is 15 residues long. The CDR3 nucleotides are TGTGCCAGTAGGGATGTGGGACAGGGGGCCTATGGCTACACCTTC. As protein: CASRDVGQGAYGYTF. Using reference TRBV19 and TRBJ1-2 for the parts outside the CDR3, the full variable domain is DGGITQSPKYLFRKEGQNVTLSCEQNLNHDAMYWYRQDPGQGLRLIYYSQIVNDFQKGDIAEGYSVSREKKESFPLTVTSAQKNPTAFYLCASRDVGQGAYGYTFGSGTRLTVV.

V gene TRBV10-3 combines with J gene TRBJ2-2; 7 bases line up with TRBD1. Germline lookup yields CDR1 ENHRY and CDR2 SYGVKD. V was pared by 7 bases and J by 0 bases, with 2 bases of the junction left unmatched. The CDR3 is 14 amino acids. The chain's CDR3 is CAITGQANTGELFF. The CDR3 DNA reads TGTGCCATCACAGGACAGGCGAACACCGGGGAGCTGTTTTTT.

This chain uses TRBV6-5 with TRBJ2-1; 11 bases agree with TRBD2. Germline-derived CDR1 and CDR2 are MNHEY and SVGAGI. Trimming cost V 2 bases and J 10 bases; bases outside gene matches: 7. This CDR3 region has 15 residues. The CDR3 DNA follows: TGTGCCAGCAGTTACCGGACTAGCGGGTATGACGAGCAGTTCTTC. Its translation: CASSYRTSGYDEQFF.

The genes are TRBV5-1 and TRBJ1-5; a possible D gene is TRBD1 (5 bases). The V and J ends lost 4 bases and 3 bases respectively, with 11 bases between them. The CDR3 is made up of 14 amino acids. Germline CDR1 reads SGHRS; CDR2 reads YFSETQ. The CDR3 here is CASSPGHPNQPQHF. The CDR3 coding sequence is TGCGCCAGCAGCCCCGGACACCCCAATCAGCCCCAGCATTTT.

The V and J genes are TRBV28 and TRBJ1-1; 7 bases map to TRBD1. This CDR3 spans 13 amino acids. The V and J ends lost 4 bases and 7 bases, in that order; junction bases with no gene match: 6. CDR1 MDHEN and CDR2 SYDVKM come from the germline V gene. CDR3 residues: CASSSTDRVEAFF. The CDR3 DNA sequence: TGTGCCAGCAGTTCCACCGACAGGGTTGAAGCTTTCTTT.

V is TRBV5-1 and J is TRBJ1-3, with D perhaps TRBD1 (5 bases). CDR1 and CDR2 from the germline V gene are SGHRS and YFSETQ. Trimming took 0 bases from V and 0 from J, leaving 13 bases between them. This CDR3 spans 17 amino acids. This CDR3 reads CASSLGAGGISGNTIYF. The CDR3 DNA reads TGCGCCAGCAGCTTGGGGGCCGGGGGGATCTCTGGAAACACCATATATTTT.

As to this clone: Mismatch with germline at one junction end may stem from a read error. The genes are TRBV2 and TRBJ1-2; D is perhaps TRBD1 (5 bases). The germline CDR1 and CDR2 sequences are SNHLY and FYNNEI. This CDR3 is 12 amino acids long. CDR3 DNA: TGCGCCTCAGATGGGGGGGACTATGGCTACACCTTC. Amino acids: CASDGGDYGYTF. Full variable domain (outside the CDR3, taken from reference TRBV2 and TRBJ1-2): EPEVTQTPSHQVTQMGQEVILRCVPISNHLYFYWYRQILGQKVEFLVSFYNNEISEKSEIFDDQFSVERPDGSNFTLKIRSTKLEDSAMYFCASDGGDYGYTFGSGTRLTVV.

V gene TRBV6-6 combines with J gene TRBJ1-1; D perhaps matches TRBD1 (6 bases). The CDR3 totals 14 residues. V was cut by 1 base and J by 7 bases, with 13 bases left in between. Germline loops: CDR1 MNHNY, CDR2 SVGAGI (reference sequence). The CDR3 nucleotides read TGTGCCAGCAGTTACTTCGCAGGGGACGGTGAAGCTTTCTTT. It encodes CASSYFAGDGEAFF.

The rearrangement uses TRBV3-1 (or the pseudogene TRBV3-2) and TRBJ1-6; no firm D call. V was pared by 5 bases and J by 10 bases, with 15 bases between. The germline CDR1 and CDR2 sequences are LGHDT and YNNKEL (reference sequence). This CDR3 comprises 14 residues. The CDR3, as DNA: TGTGCCAGCAGCAGGCGGGATGAGGCCTCACCCCTCCACTTT. Protein product: CASSRRDEASPLHF.

The V and J genes are TRBV12-5 and TRBJ2-4; 13 bases map to TRBD2. The CDR3 is 19 residues long. CDR1 is LGHNT, CDR2 FRNRAP, per germline. After removal of 0 bases from V and 0 bases from J, the junction contained 5 bases not matched to a gene. CDR3 in DNA: TGTGCTAGTGGTTTGGTTGGTACTAGCGGGGGGGTAGCCAAAAACATTCAGTACTTC. Its translation: CASGLVGTSGGVAKNIQYF. The variable domain in full, with the rest retrieved from reference TRBV12-5 and TRBJ2-4, is DARVTQTPRHKVTEMGQEVTMRCQPILGHNTVFWYRQTMMQGLELLAYFRNRAPLDDSGMPKDRFSAEMPDATLATLKIQPSEPRDSAVYFCASGLVGTSGGVAKNIQYFGAGTRLSVL.

The chain is built from TRBV3-1 (or the pseudogene TRBV3-2) and TRBJ1-1, with 10 bases lining up with TRBD1. V lost 3 bases to trimming and J lost 0 bases; unmatched junction nucleotides: 13. CDR3 length equals 19 residues. Germline V lookup: CDR1 LGHDT, CDR2 YNNKEL (reference sequence). CDR3 sequence reads: CASSHPYGQGGSMNTEAFF. For the CDR3, the DNA is TGTGCCAGCAGCCATCCATACGGACAGGGGGGTTCGATGAACACTGAAGCTTTCTTT.

CDR3 amino acids: CASSARDSYNQPQHF. CDR3 bases: TGTGCCAGCAGCGCGAGGGACAGTTACAATCAGCCCCAGCATTTT. The V call is TRBV9, the J call TRBJ1-5; TRBD1 matches at 7 bases. The germline gives CDR1 SGDLS, CDR2 YYNGEE. Losses at the gene ends were 3 bases for V and 3 bases for J; bases not matched to a gene: 6. The CDR3 runs 15 residues.

This rearrangement joins TRBV15 to TRBJ2-7; 9 bases agree with TRBD2. J was trimmed by 6 bases and V by 1 base; bases with no gene match: 10. CDR1 is LNHNV, CDR2 YYDKDF, per germline (reference sequence). The CDR3 is 16 amino acids. This CDR3 is CATSRGGIAGASEQYF. CDR3 sequence (DNA): TGTGCCACCAGCAGAGGAGGTATAGCGGGAGCTTCCGAGCAGTACTTC.

The chain uses TRBV25-1 and TRBJ2-7, with 8 bases lining up with TRBD1. Germline CDR1 reads MGHDK; CDR2 reads SYGVNS. J gave up 0 bases and V 4 bases, and 8 bases lay outside the gene matches. This CDR3 comprises 16 residues. CDR3 residues: CASSGLGQVSSYEQYF. The CDR3 nucleotides are TGTGCCAGCAGTGGGCTGGGACAGGTTAGCTCCTACGAGCAGTACTTC.

The chain recombines TRBV19 with TRBJ2-7, with 8 positions matching TRBD2. Germline V gene sequence: CDR1 LNHDA, CDR2 SQIVND (reference sequence). This CDR3 has 14 amino acids. V trimming: 3 bases; J trimming: 3 bases; junction bases outside the gene matches: 4. CDR3 sequence: CASSIGGAFYEQYF. The CDR3 region has the DNA TGTGCCAGTAGTATCGGGGGGGCTTTCTACGAGCAGTACTTC.

This clone was detected a few times. The V call is TRBV7-9, the J call TRBJ2-5, with D maybe TRBD1 (6 bases). Per the germline V gene, CDR1 is SEHNR and CDR2 is FQNEAQ (reference sequence). Trimming cost V 4 bases and J 0 bases, with 15 bases left between them. The CDR3 totals 16 residues. The CDR3 here is CASSSTGMGYQETQYF. CDR3 DNA sequence: TGTGCCAGCAGCTCCACAGGGATGGGGTACCAAGAGACCCAGTACTTC. The full variable domain, its missing parts supplied by reference TRBV7-9 and TRBJ2-5, is DTGVSQNPRHKITKRGQNVTFRCDPISEHNRLYWYRQTLGQGPEFLTYFQNEAQLEKSRLLSDRFSAERPKGSFSTLEIQRTEQGDSAMYLCASSSTGMGYQETQYFGPGTRLLVL.

This clone has just one count. J is TRBJ2-3 and V is TRBV5-1, with D tentatively TRBD2 (5 bases). This CDR3 spans 14 amino acids. Trimming cost V 1 base and J 11 bases, with 17 bases left between them. The germline CDR1 and CDR2 sequences are SGHRS and YFSETQ. CDR3 DNA: TGCGCCAGCAGCTTGAATGACGGCACGGAGGAGCAGTATTTT. This sequence encodes CASSLNDGTEEQYF.

This chain links TRBV4-2 with TRBJ2-5, with 11 bases that match TRBD2. J gave up 5 bases and V 0 bases, and 8 bases lay outside the gene matches. The CDR3 has 17 residues. Germline CDR1 and CDR2: LGHNA and YNFKEQ. The CDR3 bases are TGTGCCAGCAGCCAAGAACCCCTAGCGGGGGGCGTGGAGACCCAGTACTTC. It translates to CASSQEPLAGGVETQYF.

The chain is built from TRBV7-6 and TRBJ2-3; 10 bases agree with TRBD2. Germline V gene lookup returns CDR1 SGHVS and CDR2 FNYEAQ. This CDR3 has 17 amino acids. Trimming took 2 bases from V and 5 from J; bases not matched to a gene: 10. The CDR3 is CASSLFRAGGPGDTQYF. The CDR3 DNA is TGTGCCAGCAGCTTATTTCGAGCGGGGGGGCCAGGAGATACGCAGTATTTT.

J is TRBJ2-5 and V is TRBV7-9; weak D call: TRBD2 (5 bases). The CDR3 sequence is 15 residues long. The V gene lost 6 bases and the J gene lost 5 bases, with 19 bases spanning the gap. CDR1 is SEHNR, CDR2 FQNEAQ, per germline (reference sequence). The CDR3 DNA is TGTGCCAGCAGTACGGGGAGCCTCCCTGCGGAGACCCAGTACTTC. Its protein is CASSTGSLPAETQYF.

The chain's CDR3 is CASGRSRRGSGSSYNSPLHF. The CDR3, as DNA: TGCGCCAGCGGACGCTCTAGGCGGGGTTCTGGGAGCTCCTATAATTCACCCCTCCACTTT. This sequence joins TRBV23-1 and TRBJ1-6; D remains unclear. TRBV23-1 is assigned to the ORF class and has an uncertain function. The CDR3 consists of 20 residues. V was clipped by 8 bases and J by 0 bases, with 26 bases between them.

This chain uses TRBV5-1 with TRBJ2-1, with 10 bases fitting TRBD2. CDR3 length: 15 amino acids. CDR1 SGHRS and CDR2 YFSETQ come from the germline V gene. The ends lost 4 bases at V and 4 bases at J; junction bases unmatched: 5. In DNA form, the CDR3 reads TGCGCCAGCAGCCTTAGCGGGGGGTCTTACAATGAGCAGTTCTTC. Its protein product is CASSLSGGSYNEQFF.

V is TRBV2 and J is TRBJ2-5; TRBD2 aligns across 11 bases. The V segment lost 3 bases and the J segment 5 bases; nucleotides outside the gene matches: 8. There are 16 residues in the CDR3. Per the germline V gene, CDR1 is SNHLY and CDR2 is FYNNEI. The CDR3 DNA sequence: TGTGCCAGCAGTGACTATAGCGGGGGGGCTTCCGAGACCCAGTACTTC. It specifies CASSDYSGGASETQYF.

The J gene is TRBJ1-4, the V gene TRBV7-8; weak D call: TRBD1 (5 bases). The CDR3 is made up of 17 amino acids. V lost 1 base and J lost 5, with 17 bases in between. Germline CDR1 is SGHVS and CDR2 is FQNEAQ. The CDR3: CASSLEGILGGNEKLFF. DNA for the CDR3: TGTGCCAGCAGCTTAGAGGGCATTTTGGGGGGGAATGAAAAACTGTTTTTT.

The rearrangement joins TRBV4-1 to TRBJ1-2, with D perhaps TRBD1 (6 bases). Germline V gene lookup returns CDR1 MGHRA and CDR2 YSYEKL. V was shortened by 2 bases and J by 0 bases, with 10 bases between the two germline ends. The CDR3 covers 15 residues. The CDR3 DNA follows: TGCGCCAGCAGCCAACCCGGACAGCCTAACTATGGCTACACCTTC. It specifies CASSQPGQPNYGYTF.

This sequence joins TRBV7-2 and TRBJ2-2; maybe TRBD1 (6 bases). CDR3 size: 16 residues. V was shortened by 6 bases and J by 0 bases, with 14 bases between the two germline ends. The germline gives CDR1 SGHTA, CDR2 FQGNSA. The CDR3: CASRYHRASNTGELFF. The DNA for the CDR3 is TGTGCCAGCAGGTATCACAGGGCCTCGAACACCGGGGAGCTGTTTTTT. The full variable domain, in which reference TRBV7-2 and TRBJ2-2 provide the parts outside the CDR3, is GAGVSQSPSNKVTEKGKDVELRCDPISGHTALYWYRQSLGQGLEFLIYFQGNSAPDKSGLPSDRFSAERTGGSVSTLTIQRTQQEDSAVYLCASRYHRASNTGELFFGEGSRLTVL.

The rearrangement links TRBV19 to TRBJ1-6, with D possibly TRBD1 on 6 matching bases. Between the trimmed V and J ends, which lost 6 bases and 11 bases, there was a span of 14 bases. The CDR3 is made up of 13 amino acids. In germline, CDR1 is LNHDA, CDR2 SQIVND (reference sequence). The CDR3 nucleotides are TGTGCCAGTAGCCAAACAGGGCTGACACCCCTCCACTTT. It specifies CASSQTGLTPLHF.

In this sample, this clone turned up a few times. This sequence joins TRBV30 and TRBJ1-5; D perhaps matches TRBD1 (6 bases). V lost 5 bases and J lost 0, with 14 bases in between. The CDR3 loop spans 15 amino acids. Germline V gene lookup returns CDR1 GTSNPN and CDR2 SVGIG (reference sequence). This CDR3 reads CAWSVSGDSNQPQHF. CDR3 sequence (DNA): TGTGCCTGGTCCGTCTCAGGGGATAGCAATCAGCCCCAGCATTTT.

The gene calls are TRBV2 and TRBJ2-1, with TRBD2 matching 8 bases. The V segment lost 10 bases and the J segment 4 bases; nucleotides outside the gene matches: 21. Per the germline V gene, CDR1 is SNHLY and CDR2 is FYNNEI. The CDR3 is made up of 18 amino acids. CDR3 nucleotide sequence: TGTGCCACCACAATCAGGGCAAGCGGGAGTTCGGGGTACAATGAGCAGTTCTTC. Residues: CATTIRASGSSGYNEQFF.